This record looks at one T cell receptor beta chain sequence and its context. The CDR3 runs to 16 residues. Germline CDR1 and CDR2: LNHDA and SQIVND (reference sequence). V was shortened by 3 bases and J by 0 bases, with 12 bases between the two germline ends. This sample stems from a study of cytomegalovirus exposure and HLA in healthy donors. The primer mix had 60 Vbeta and 13 Jbeta primers. Sequencing used immunoSEQ multiplex PCR; TCRdb keeps in-frame clones, though not all of them. The sample shows 100,000 to 150,000 clones, over 70% of them seen only once. This receptor was obtained from a female donor in good health and CMV-seronegative. The chain carries TRBV19 and TRBJ2-1; possible D gene TRBD2, 6 bases. The sample was PBMCs. CDR3 residues: CASSIGRGHSYNEQFF. The CDR3 nucleotides read TGTGCCAGTAGTATCGGGAGAGGCCACTCCTACAATGAGCAGTTCTTC. The whole variable domain, filled in from reference TRBV19 and TRBJ2-1, reads DGGITQSPKYLFRKEGQNVTLSCEQNLNHDAMYWYRQDPGQGLRLIYYSQIVNDFQKGDIAEGYSVSREKKESFPLTVTSAQKNPTAFYLCASSIGRGHSYNEQFFGPGTRLTVL.